These 10 T cell receptor beta chains were all obtained from the same sample, sequenced in a study of cytomegalovirus exposure and HLA in healthy donors. TCRdb's copy holds only in-frame clones and misses some; the assay was immunoSEQ multiplex PCR. The sample shows approximately 230,000 clones, roughly 87% of them seen only once. The sequenced material came from PBMCs. These receptors were collected from a man younger than 30 in good health and CMV-seropositive.

The chain employs TRBV4-2 and TRBJ1-1, with unresolved D. This CDR3 contains 14 residues. Trimming removed 1 base from V and 7 bases from J, with 13 bases in between. Germline lookup yields CDR1 LGHNA and CDR2 YNFKEQ. CDR3 protein: CASSQVDTGGEAFF. The CDR3 region has the DNA TGTGCCAGCAGCCAAGTAGACACCGGCGGTGAAGCTTTCTTT.

The genes are TRBV5-1 and TRBJ2-3, with 10 positions matching TRBD1. Germline assignment: CDR1 SGHRS and CDR2 YFSETQ. The CDR3 loop spans 12 amino acids. V lost 4 bases and J lost 10; bases outside the gene matches: 3. CDR3 loop: CASSEGQGSQYF. The CDR3 nucleotides read TGCGCCAGCAGCGAGGGACAGGGGTCGCAGTATTTT. Full variable domain (remainder filled in from reference TRBV5-1 and TRBJ2-3): KAGVTQTPRYLIKTRGQQVTLSCSPISGHRSVSWYQQTPGQGLQFLFEYFSETQRNKGNFPGRFSGRQFSNSRSEMNVSTLELGDSALYLCASSEGQGSQYFGPGTRLTVL.

This chain uses TRBV28 with TRBJ2-7; TRBD1 or TRBD2 may be the D gene (6 bases each). V lost 6 bases to trimming and J lost 0 bases, with 12 bases between them. The germline CDR1 and CDR2 sequences are MDHEN and SYDVKM. The CDR3 length is 14 residues. CDR3 nucleotide sequence: TGTGCCAGCAGACCGGGGGCTCCCTCCTACGAGCAGTACTTC. Protein sequence: CASRPGAPSYEQYF.

This clone is a singleton in its sample. The J gene is TRBJ2-1, the V gene TRBV29-1; perhaps TRBD1 as D (6 bases). The CDR3 loop spans 17 amino acids. CDR1 is SQVTM and CDR2 is ANQGSEA in the germline V gene. V was shortened by 0 bases and J by 10 bases, with 25 bases between the two germline ends. The chain's CDR3 is CSVEDPTRTPLTGEQFF. The CDR3 bases are TGCAGCGTTGAAGATCCAACTAGGACCCCCCTCACAGGGGAGCAGTTCTTC.

This chain uses TRBV4-1 with TRBJ2-7; 8 bases line up with TRBD1. J gave up 0 bases and V 3 bases, and 4 bases lay outside the gene matches. The CDR3 loop spans 15 amino acids. In germline, CDR1 is MGHRA, CDR2 YSYEKL. This CDR3 is CASSQADRVSYEQYF. The CDR3, as DNA: TGCGCCAGCAGCCAGGCGGACAGGGTCTCCTACGAGCAGTACTTC.

This rearrangement joins TRBV30 to TRBJ2-1; no definite D call. The CDR3 runs to 11 residues. Germline V gene sequence: CDR1 GTSNPN, CDR2 SVGIG (reference sequence). The germline V and J ends were trimmed by 0 bases and 9 bases, with 6 bases remaining between them. The chain's CDR3 is CAWSVSVEQFF. The CDR3 DNA follows: TGTGCCTGGAGTGTATCGGTTGAGCAGTTCTTC. Using reference TRBV30 and TRBJ2-1 for the parts outside the CDR3, the full variable domain is SQTIHQWPATLVQPVGSPLSLECTVEGTSNPNLYWYRQAAGRGLQLLFYSVGIGQISSEVPQNLSASRPQDRQFILSSKKLLLSDSGFYLCAWSVSVEQFFGPGTRLTVL.

The table lists this clone with a few counts. The chain joins TRBV6-1 to TRBJ1-5; unclear D gene. V lost 1 base to trimming and J lost 4 bases, with 14 bases between them. This CDR3 region has 16 residues. In germline, CDR1 is MNHNS, CDR2 SASEGT. The CDR3 is CASSEGSPIANQPQHF. The CDR3 nucleotides are TGTGCCAGCAGTGAAGGGTCCCCAATCGCGAATCAGCCCCAGCATTTT.

The chain combines TRBV6-8 with TRBJ1-5; 8 nucleotides match TRBD1. The CDR3 sequence is 18 residues long. Germline trimming cut 9 bases from V and 0 bases from J; bases unmatched to any gene: 16. The V gene's germline CDR1 is MNHGY and CDR2 SAAAGT. This chain's CDR3 is CASVHRDRPLNSNQPQHF. CDR3 nucleotides: TGTGCCAGTGTGCACCGGGACAGGCCTCTCAATAGCAATCAGCCCCAGCATTTT.

Note on this clone: Other DNA sequences in the same sample also yield this CDR3. This sequence joins TRBV2 and TRBJ1-1, with 10 bases matching TRBD1. J gave up 11 bases and V 4 bases, and 7 bases lay outside the gene matches. In germline, CDR1 is SNHLY, CDR2 FYNNEI. The CDR3 is 13 amino acids. CDR3 in DNA: TGTGCCAGCAGTGGTTGGGACAGGGGTGCTGCTTTCTTT. Protein sequence: CASSGWDRGAAFF. Supplemented by reference TRBV2 and TRBJ1-1, the full variable domain reads EPEVTQTPSHQVTQMGQEVILRCVPISNHLYFYWYRQILGQKVEFLVSFYNNEISEKSEIFDDQFSVERPDGSNFTLKIRSTKLEDSAMYFCASSGWDRGAAFFGQGTRLTVV.

This chain joins TRBV5-1 and TRBJ1-1, with D possibly matching TRBD1 (6 bases). The V gene's germline CDR1 is SGHRS and CDR2 YFSETQ. This CDR3 comprises 15 residues. Trimming took 0 bases from V and 4 from J, leaving 13 bases between them. The chain's CDR3 is CASSLVGGPVTEAFF. The CDR3 DNA is TGCGCCAGCAGCTTGGTGGGGGGGCCCGTCACTGAAGCTTTCTTT.